This TCR beta chain emerged from a study of blood T cell repertoires in COVID-19. Sequencing was performed with immunoSEQ multiplex PCR; in TCRdb, only in-frame clones are kept and a portion is missing. The repertoire holds approximately 160,000 clones, with approximately 80% as singletons. The CDR3 has 15 residues. V trimming: 4 bases; J trimming: 1 base; junction bases outside the gene matches: 3. Germline V CDR1 and CDR2: PRHDT, FYEKMQ (reference sequence). This clonotype was sampled from an older woman with acute or convalescent COVID-19. This sequence joins TRBV13 and TRBJ2-2; 7 bases fit TRBD1. Sequencing used peripheral blood. CDR3 in amino acids: CASSSRDRNTGELFF. The CDR3, as DNA: TGTGCCAGCAGCTCCCGGGACAGGAACACCGGGGAGCTGTTTTTT.